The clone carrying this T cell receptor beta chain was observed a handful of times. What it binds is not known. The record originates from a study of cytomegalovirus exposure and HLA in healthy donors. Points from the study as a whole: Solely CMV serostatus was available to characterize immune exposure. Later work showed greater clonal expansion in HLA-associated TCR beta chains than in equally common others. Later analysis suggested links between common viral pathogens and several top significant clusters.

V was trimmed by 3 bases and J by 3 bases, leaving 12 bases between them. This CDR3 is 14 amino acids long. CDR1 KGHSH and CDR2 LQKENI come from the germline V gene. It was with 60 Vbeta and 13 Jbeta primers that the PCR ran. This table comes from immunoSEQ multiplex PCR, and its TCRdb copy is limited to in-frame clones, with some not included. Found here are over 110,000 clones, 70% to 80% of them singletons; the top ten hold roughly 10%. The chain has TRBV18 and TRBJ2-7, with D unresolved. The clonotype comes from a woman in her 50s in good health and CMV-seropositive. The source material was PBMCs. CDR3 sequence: CASSPAWPHYEQYF. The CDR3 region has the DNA TGTGCCAGCTCACCCGCTTGGCCCCACTACGAGCAGTACTTC.